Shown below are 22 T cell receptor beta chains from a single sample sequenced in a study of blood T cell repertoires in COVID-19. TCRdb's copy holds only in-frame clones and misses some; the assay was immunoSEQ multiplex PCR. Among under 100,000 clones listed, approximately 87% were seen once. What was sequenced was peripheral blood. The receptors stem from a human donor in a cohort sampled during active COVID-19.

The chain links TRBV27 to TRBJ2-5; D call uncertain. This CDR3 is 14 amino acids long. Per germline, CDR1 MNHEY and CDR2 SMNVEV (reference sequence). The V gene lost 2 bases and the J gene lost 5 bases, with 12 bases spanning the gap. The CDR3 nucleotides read TGTGCCAGCAGTTTACCCGACAATTTTGAGACCCAGTACTTC. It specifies CASSLPDNFETQYF.

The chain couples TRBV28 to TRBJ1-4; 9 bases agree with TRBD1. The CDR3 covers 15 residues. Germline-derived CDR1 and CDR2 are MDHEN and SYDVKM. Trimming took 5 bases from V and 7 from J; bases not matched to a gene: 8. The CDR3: CASSTNRGHLEKLFF. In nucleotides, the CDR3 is TGTGCCAGCAGTACCAACAGGGGGCACCTTGAAAAACTGTTTTTT.

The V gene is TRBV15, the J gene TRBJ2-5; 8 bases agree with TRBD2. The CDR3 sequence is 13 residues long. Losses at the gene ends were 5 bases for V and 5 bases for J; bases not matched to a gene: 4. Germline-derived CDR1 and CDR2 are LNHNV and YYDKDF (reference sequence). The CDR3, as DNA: TGTGCCACCAGCTACGGCGGGGGGGAGACCCAGTACTTC. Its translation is CATSYGGGETQYF.

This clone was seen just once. The CDR3, as DNA: TGTGCCTGGAGCCTAACGTCAACAGGTGAAGCTTTCTTT. This encodes CAWSLTSTGEAFF. The chain uses TRBV30 and TRBJ1-1, with a weak D call TRBD1 (5 bases). The CDR3 has 13 amino acids. The V end lost 3 bases, the J end lost 7 bases, and 15 bases lay between the germline ends. Germline-derived CDR1 and CDR2 are GTSNPN and SVGIG (reference sequence).

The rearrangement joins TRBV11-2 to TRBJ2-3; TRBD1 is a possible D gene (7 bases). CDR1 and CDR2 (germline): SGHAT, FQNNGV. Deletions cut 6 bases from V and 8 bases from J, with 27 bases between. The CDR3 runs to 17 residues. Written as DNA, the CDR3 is TGTGCCAGCAGTTTGAGGAGATTGGACAGGCGGGGAGGTACGCAGTATTTT. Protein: CASSLRRLDRRGGTQYF.

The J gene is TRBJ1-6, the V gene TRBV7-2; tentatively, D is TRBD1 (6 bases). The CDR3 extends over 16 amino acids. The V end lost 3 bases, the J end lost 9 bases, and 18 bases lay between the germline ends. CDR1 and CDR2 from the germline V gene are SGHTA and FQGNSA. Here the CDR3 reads CASSLFTGFGSSPLHF. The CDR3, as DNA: TGTGCCAGCAGCTTGTTCACAGGGTTCGGTTCTTCACCCCTCCACTTT.

The CDR3: CASSARGSGQPQHF. DNA for the CDR3: TGTGCCAGCAGCGCAAGGGGATCAGGACAGCCCCAGCATTTT. The chain combines TRBV9 with TRBJ1-5; a possible D gene is TRBD1 (5 bases). Germline lookup yields CDR1 SGDLS and CDR2 YYNGEE. The CDR3 sequence is 14 residues long. The V end lost 3 bases, the J end lost 7 bases, and 14 bases lay between the germline ends.

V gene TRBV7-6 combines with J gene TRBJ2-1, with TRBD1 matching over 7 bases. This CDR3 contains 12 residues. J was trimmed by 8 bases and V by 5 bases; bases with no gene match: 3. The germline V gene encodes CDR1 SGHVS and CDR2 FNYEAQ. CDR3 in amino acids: CASSRTGDEQFF. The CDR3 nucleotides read TGTGCCAGCAGCCGGACAGGCGATGAGCAGTTCTTC. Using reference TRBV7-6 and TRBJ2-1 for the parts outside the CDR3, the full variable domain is GAGVSQSPRYKVTKRGQDVALRCDPISGHVSLYWYRQALGQGPEFLTYFNYEAQQDKSGLPNDRFSAERPEGSISTLTIQRTEQRDSAMYRCASSRTGDEQFFGPGTRLTVL.

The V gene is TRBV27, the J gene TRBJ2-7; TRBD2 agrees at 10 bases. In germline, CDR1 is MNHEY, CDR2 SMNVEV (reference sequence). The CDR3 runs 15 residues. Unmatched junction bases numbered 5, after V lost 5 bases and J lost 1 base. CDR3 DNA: TGTGCCAGCAGTCGAACTAGCGGGGTTTCCTACGAGCAGTACTTC. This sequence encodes CASSRTSGVSYEQYF.

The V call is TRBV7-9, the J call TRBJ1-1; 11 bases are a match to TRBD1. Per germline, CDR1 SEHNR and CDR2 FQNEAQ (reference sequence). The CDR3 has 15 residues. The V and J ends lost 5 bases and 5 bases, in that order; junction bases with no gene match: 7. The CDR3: CASSPSGTGGTEAFF. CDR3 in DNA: TGTGCCAGCAGCCCCTCCGGGACAGGGGGAACTGAAGCTTTCTTT.

The CDR3, as DNA: TGTGCCAGCAGCTTAGATAGCATATATGCCGGGGAGCTGTTTTTT. It translates to CASSLDSIYAGELFF. The chain combines TRBV11-2 with TRBJ2-2; D is unresolved. Germline V gene sequence: CDR1 SGHAT, CDR2 FQNNGV. The length of the CDR3 is 15 residues. V was pared by 0 bases and J by 6 bases, with 11 bases between.

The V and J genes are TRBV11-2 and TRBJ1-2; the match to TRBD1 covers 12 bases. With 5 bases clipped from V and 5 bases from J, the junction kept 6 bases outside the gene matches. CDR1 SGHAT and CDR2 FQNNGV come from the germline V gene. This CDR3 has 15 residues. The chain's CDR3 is CASSTEGQGAYGYTF. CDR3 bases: TGTGCCAGCAGCACCGAGGGACAGGGGGCATATGGCTACACCTTC.

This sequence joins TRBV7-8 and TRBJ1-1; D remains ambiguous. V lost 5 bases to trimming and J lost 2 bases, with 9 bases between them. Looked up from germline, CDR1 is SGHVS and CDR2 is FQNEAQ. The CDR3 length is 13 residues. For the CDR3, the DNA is TGTGCCAGCAGCCAAATCAGAAACACTGAAGCTTTCTTT. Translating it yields CASSQIRNTEAFF.

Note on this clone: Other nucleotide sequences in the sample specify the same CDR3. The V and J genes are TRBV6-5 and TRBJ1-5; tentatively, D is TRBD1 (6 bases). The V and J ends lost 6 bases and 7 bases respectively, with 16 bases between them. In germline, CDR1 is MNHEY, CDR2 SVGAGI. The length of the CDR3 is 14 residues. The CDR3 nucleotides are TGTGCCAGCAGGTACAGGGTAGACAGCCAGCCCCAGCATTTT. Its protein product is CASRYRVDSQPQHF.

The CDR3 region is CASSHRTGETQYF. The CDR3, as DNA: TGTGCCAGCAGCCATAGGACAGGGGAGACCCAGTACTTC. The V gene is TRBV3-1 (or the pseudogene TRBV3-2), the J gene TRBJ2-5, with 8 bases identical to TRBD1. CDR3 size: 13 residues. Germline CDR1 LGHDT, CDR2 YNNKEL (reference sequence). The J segment lost 5 bases and the V segment lost 3 bases, leaving 2 bases of the junction unmatched.

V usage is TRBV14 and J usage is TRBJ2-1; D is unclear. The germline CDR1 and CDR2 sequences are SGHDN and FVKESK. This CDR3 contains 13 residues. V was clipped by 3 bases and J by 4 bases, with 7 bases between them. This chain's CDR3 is CASSQNSYNEQFF. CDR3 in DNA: TGTGCCAGCAGCCAGAACTCTTACAATGAGCAGTTCTTC.

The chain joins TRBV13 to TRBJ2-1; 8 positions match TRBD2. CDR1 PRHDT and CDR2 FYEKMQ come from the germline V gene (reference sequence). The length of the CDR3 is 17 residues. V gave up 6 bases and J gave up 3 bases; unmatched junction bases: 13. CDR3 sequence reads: CASRSRTGTSIYNEQFF. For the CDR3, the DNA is TGTGCCAGCAGGTCAAGGACCGGGACTAGTATCTACAATGAGCAGTTCTTC. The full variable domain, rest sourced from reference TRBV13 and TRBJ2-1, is AAGVIQSPRHLIKEKRETATLKCYPIPRHDTVYWYQQGPGQDPQFLISFYEKMQSDKGSIPDRFSAQQFSDYHSELNMSSLELGDSALYFCASRSRTGTSIYNEQFFGPGTRLTVL.

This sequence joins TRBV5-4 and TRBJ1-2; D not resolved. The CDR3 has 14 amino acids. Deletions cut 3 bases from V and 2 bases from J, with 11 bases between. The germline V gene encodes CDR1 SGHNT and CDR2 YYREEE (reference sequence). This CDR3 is CASSYPSRNYGYTF. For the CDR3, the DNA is TGTGCCAGCAGCTACCCGTCTAGGAACTATGGCTACACCTTC.

In nucleotides, the CDR3 is TGTGCCAGCAGCCGAACAGGGAACACTGAAGCTTTCTTT. It yields the protein CASSRTGNTEAFF. V gene TRBV9 combines with J gene TRBJ1-1, with D possibly being TRBD1 (5 bases). Between the trimmed V and J ends, which lost 4 bases and 1 base, there was a span of 8 bases. The germline CDR1 and CDR2 sequences are SGDLS and YYNGEE. The CDR3 length is 13 residues.

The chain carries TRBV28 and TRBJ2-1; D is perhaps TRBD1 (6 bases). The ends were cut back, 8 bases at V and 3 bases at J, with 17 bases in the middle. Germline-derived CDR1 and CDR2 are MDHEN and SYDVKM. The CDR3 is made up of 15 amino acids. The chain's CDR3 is CASQLPGANYNEQFF. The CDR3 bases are TGTGCCAGCCAACTGCCAGGGGCCAACTACAATGAGCAGTTCTTC.

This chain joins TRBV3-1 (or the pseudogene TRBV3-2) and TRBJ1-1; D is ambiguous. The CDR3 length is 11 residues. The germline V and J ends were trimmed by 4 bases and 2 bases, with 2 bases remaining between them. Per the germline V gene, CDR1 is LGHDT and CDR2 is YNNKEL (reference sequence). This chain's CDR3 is CASSLNTEAFF. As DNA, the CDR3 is TGTGCCAGCAGCCTAAACACTGAAGCTTTCTTT.

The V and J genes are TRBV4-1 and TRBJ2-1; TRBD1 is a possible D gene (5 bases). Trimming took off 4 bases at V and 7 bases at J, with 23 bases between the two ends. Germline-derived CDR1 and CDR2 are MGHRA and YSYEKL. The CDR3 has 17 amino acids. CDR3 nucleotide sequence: TGCGCCAGCAGCCTAAAGACCCAGGGCACGGTCGGTAATGAGCAGTTCTTC. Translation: CASSLKTQGTVGNEQFF.